A single sample gave rise to the 31 T cell receptor beta chains below, sequenced in a study of cytomegalovirus exposure and HLA in healthy donors. PCR was performed using 60 Vbeta and 13 Jbeta primers. Generated by immunoSEQ multiplex PCR, the TCRdb table keeps only in-frame clones and is missing some. Its listing shows approximately 150,000 clones. Material: PBMCs. These receptors were collected from a young woman in good health and CMV-seronegative.

This chain joins TRBV4-2 and TRBJ2-3; TRBD2 matches at 9 bases. The CDR3 contains 18 residues. Germline V gene lookup returns CDR1 LGHNA and CDR2 YNFKEQ. V lost 1 base and J lost 5; bases outside the gene matches: 13. This CDR3 reads CASSQGVGREGRRDTQYF. CDR3 DNA: TGTGCCAGCAGCCAAGGAGTGGGGCGGGAGGGCCGGCGAGATACGCAGTATTTT.

V and J are TRBV29-1 and TRBJ1-4, with unresolved D. The CDR3 contains 12 residues. With 7 bases removed from V and 15 bases from J, the gap between germline ends came to 21 bases. Germline assignment: CDR1 SQVTM and CDR2 ANQGSEA. The CDR3 sequence: CSAEGPGKSLFF. The DNA of the CDR3 is TGCAGCGCCGAGGGCCCCGGCAAATCGTTGTTTTTT.

The CDR3: CSGTPADYNNEQFF. The CDR3 DNA reads as TGCAGCGGCACGCCTGCGGACTACAACAATGAGCAGTTCTTC. The genes are TRBV29-1 and TRBJ2-1, with D perhaps TRBD2 (6 bases). The CDR3 runs to 14 residues. V lost 7 bases, J lost 5 bases, and 18 bases lay in between. Germline V lookup: CDR1 SQVTM, CDR2 ANQGSEA.

V gene TRBV7-2 combines with J gene TRBJ2-3; D call uncertain. With 2 bases removed from V and 0 bases from J, the gap between germline ends came to 3 bases. The CDR3 contains 13 residues. The germline V gene has CDR1 SGHTA and CDR2 FQGNSA. CDR3 amino acids: CASSLPSTDTQYF. The CDR3 bases are TGTGCCAGCAGCTTACCTAGCACAGATACGCAGTATTTT.

The rearrangement uses TRBV10-2 and TRBJ2-1, with a possible D match to TRBD1 (6 bases). Germline CDR1 reads WSHSY; CDR2 reads SAAADI. This CDR3 region has 14 residues. Trimming took 8 bases from V and 7 from J, leaving 18 bases between them. The CDR3 nucleotides read TGCGCCAGCGGAAATAGGGGGAGTGCAAATGAGCAGTTCTTC. This codes for CASGNRGSANEQFF.

V gene TRBV11-2 combines with J gene TRBJ2-1; 8 positions match TRBD2. CDR3 length: 15 residues. Trimming cost V 4 bases and J 8 bases; bases outside gene matches: 10. CDR1 is SGHAT and CDR2 is FQNNGV in the germline V gene. In DNA form, the CDR3 reads TGTGCCAGCAGCTCCCTCTCGGGAGGGGACGATGAGCAGTTCTTC. The encoded protein is CASSSLSGGDDEQFF.

This chain connects TRBV5-6 to TRBJ2-7; 8 bases fit TRBD1. There are 15 residues in the CDR3. CDR1 is SGHDT and CDR2 is YYEEEE in the germline V gene. V lost 4 bases and J lost 1; bases outside the gene matches: 7. The CDR3 DNA reads as TGTGCCAGCAGCCCGGGACAGGAAGTGTCCTACGAGCAGTACTTC. This codes for CASSPGQEVSYEQYF.

The V and J genes are TRBV29-1 and TRBJ2-1; 9 positions match TRBD2. Germline CDR1 and CDR2: SQVTM and ANQGSEA. J was trimmed by 10 bases and V by 6 bases; bases with no gene match: 13. The length of the CDR3 is 14 residues. CDR3 in amino acids: CSVALGGRAGEQFF. The CDR3 DNA is TGCAGCGTCGCACTGGGCGGGAGGGCTGGCGAGCAGTTCTTC.

The CDR3 nucleotides are TGCAGCGCACAGGTCGGGGGGATTGAAACCTTC. Protein: CSAQVGGIETF. V gene TRBV29-1 combines with J gene TRBJ1-2; possibly TRBD1 for D (5 bases). The CDR3 runs to 11 residues. CDR1 and CDR2 (germline): SQVTM, ANQGSEA. Deletions cut 7 bases from V and 14 bases from J, with 20 bases between.

This chain joins TRBV5-5 and TRBJ1-2, with 10 bases lining up with TRBD1. This CDR3 spans 16 amino acids. The trim removed 4 bases at V and 4 bases at J, leaving 10 bases unmatched. Germline V gives CDR1 SGHKS, CDR2 YYEKEE (reference sequence). DNA of the CDR3: TGTGCCAGCAGCCCAGGACAGGGGGGGTCTGGCTATGGCTACACCTTC. Protein: CASSPGQGGSGYGYTF.

The CDR3 reads CATRQGSTEKLFF. The CDR3 DNA reads TGTGCCACCCGACAGGGCTCGACCGAAAAACTGTTTTTT. The chain has TRBV7-9 and TRBJ1-4; 7 nucleotides agree with TRBD1. Germline lookup yields CDR1 SEHNR and CDR2 FQNEAQ (reference sequence). The CDR3 totals 13 residues. The J segment lost 8 bases and the V segment lost 10 bases, leaving 10 bases of the junction unmatched.

The chain joins TRBV2 to TRBJ2-7, with D uncertain. This CDR3 has 13 residues. Between the trimmed V and J ends, which lost 7 bases and 5 bases, there was a span of 15 bases. The germline CDR1 and CDR2 sequences are SNHLY and FYNNEI. The CDR3 loop is CASTVVTFHEQYF. The CDR3 DNA follows: TGTGCCAGCACTGTAGTAACGTTCCACGAGCAGTACTTC. Drawing the rest from reference TRBV2 and TRBJ2-7, the complete variable domain is EPEVTQTPSHQVTQMGQEVILRCVPISNHLYFYWYRQILGQKVEFLVSFYNNEISEKSEIFDDQFSVERPDGSNFTLKIRSTKLEDSAMYFCASTVVTFHEQYFGPGTRLTVT.

The J gene is TRBJ1-1, the V gene TRBV5-1, with a tentative D call TRBD1 (5 bases). The CDR3 is 13 residues long. The V end was cut by 4 bases, the J end by 1 base, with 8 bases between. CDR1 and CDR2 from the germline V gene are SGHRS and YFSETQ. The CDR3 DNA reads as TGCGCCAGCAGCCTGACAGCGAACACTGAAGCTTTCTTT. The encoded protein is CASSLTANTEAFF.

CDR3: CASSLVWGEQGEQFF. The CDR3 DNA reads TGTGCCAGCAGCTTAGTTTGGGGGGAACAGGGGGAGCAGTTCTTC. V usage is TRBV7-2 and J usage is TRBJ2-1; perhaps TRBD1 as D (7 bases). Deletions cut 1 base from V and 10 bases from J, with 17 bases between. The germline CDR1 and CDR2 sequences are SGHTA and FQGNSA. This CDR3 spans 15 amino acids.

The gene calls are TRBV11-3 and TRBJ2-3, with TRBD2 identical over 9 bases. CDR3 length: 17 residues. The V gene end was trimmed by 5 bases and the J gene end by 4 bases; junction bases not matched to a gene: 13. Germline CDR1 reads SGHNT; CDR2 reads YENEEA. CDR3 DNA sequence: TGTGCCAGCAGCAAGGGCATAGCGGGAGAGGGCGCAGATACGCAGTATTTT. This translates into CASSKGIAGEGADTQYF. The complete variable domain, with remaining parts taken from reference TRBV11-3 and TRBJ2-3, reads EAGVVQSPRYKIIEKKQPVAFWCNPISGHNTLYWYLQNLGQGPELLIRYENEEAVDDSQLPKDRFSAERLKGVDSTLKIQPAELGDSAVYLCASSKGIAGEGADTQYFGPGTRLTVL.

This chain connects TRBV5-6 to TRBJ2-7; 8 bases match TRBD2. V trimming: 0 bases; J trimming: 6 bases; junction bases outside the gene matches: 8. The germline V gene has CDR1 SGHDT and CDR2 YYEEEE. This CDR3 is 15 amino acids long. The CDR3 sequence: CASSLVERESFEQYV. The CDR3 coding sequence is TGTGCCAGCAGCTTGGTAGAGCGGGAGTCGTTCGAGCAGTACGTC.

J is TRBJ2-3 and V is TRBV6-5; 7 nucleotides align to TRBD1. V dropped 6 bases and J dropped 0; count of bases not matched to a gene: 6. This CDR3 contains 15 residues. The V gene's germline CDR1 is MNHEY and CDR2 SVGAGI. This CDR3 is CASRGRGISTDTQYF. The DNA of the CDR3 is TGTGCCAGCAGAGGCAGGGGGATTAGCACAGATACGCAGTATTTT.

The chain combines TRBV9 with TRBJ2-5; a weak D match, TRBD2 (5 bases). The V end lost 2 bases, the J end lost 0 bases, and 14 bases lay between the germline ends. This CDR3 is built from 16 residues. Per the germline V gene, CDR1 is SGDLS and CDR2 is YYNGEE. The CDR3 DNA follows: TGTGCCAGCAGCGTCGTAGCGTCCCCCGACCAAGAGACCCAGTACTTC. Translated, it gives CASSVVASPDQETQYF.

The chain links TRBV30 to TRBJ1-1; D is ambiguous. Germline values: CDR1 GTSNPN, CDR2 SVGIG (reference sequence). The V gene lost 3 bases and the J gene lost 0 bases, with 5 bases spanning the gap. The CDR3 loop spans 12 amino acids. This CDR3 reads CAWSSVNTEAFF. In DNA form, the CDR3 reads TGTGCCTGGAGCTCAGTGAACACTGAAGCTTTCTTT. Combining the CDR3 with reference TRBV30 and TRBJ1-1 gives the whole variable domain SQTIHQWPATLVQPVGSPLSLECTVEGTSNPNLYWYRQAAGRGLQLLFYSVGIGQISSEVPQNLSASRPQDRQFILSSKKLLLSDSGFYLCAWSSVNTEAFFGQGTRLTVV.

This rearrangement joins TRBV6-6 to TRBJ1-2, with unresolved D. CDR1 is MNHNY, CDR2 SVGAGI, per germline (reference sequence). Trimming removed 5 bases at V and 1 base at J, with 5 bases between. The CDR3 is 12 amino acids. CDR3 protein: CASSQVNYGYTF. The CDR3, as DNA: TGTGCCAGCAGTCAGGTTAACTATGGCTACACCTTC.

V and J are TRBV28 and TRBJ1-4; 8 bases line up with TRBD1. Trimming took 7 bases from V and 8 from J; bases not matched to a gene: 9. The V gene's germline CDR1 is MDHEN and CDR2 SYDVKM. The CDR3 length is 14 residues. CDR3 protein: CASTKDREGEKLFF. DNA of the CDR3: TGTGCCAGCACCAAGGACAGGGAGGGGGAAAAACTGTTTTTT. The full variable domain, completed using reference TRBV28 and TRBJ1-4, is DVKVTQSSRYLVKRTGEKVFLECVQDMDHENMFWYRQDPGLGLRLIYFSYDVKMKEKGDIPEGYSVSREKKERFSLILESASTNQTSMYLCASTKDREGEKLFFGSGTQLSVL.

The V and J genes are TRBV19 and TRBJ2-2; TRBD2 matches 8 bases. V gave up 7 bases and J gave up 1 base; unmatched junction bases: 2. The CDR3 consists of 14 residues. Germline V gene lookup returns CDR1 LNHDA and CDR2 SQIVND (reference sequence). CDR3 sequence reads: CASTTSGNTGELFF. CDR3 coding DNA: TGTGCCAGTACCACTAGCGGGAACACCGGGGAGCTGTTTTTT. Drawing the rest from reference TRBV19 and TRBJ2-2, the complete variable domain is DGGITQSPKYLFRKEGQNVTLSCEQNLNHDAMYWYRQDPGQGLRLIYYSQIVNDFQKGDIAEGYSVSREKKESFPLTVTSAQKNPTAFYLCASTTSGNTGELFFGEGSRLTVL.

The chain carries TRBV2 and TRBJ2-3; 9 bases match TRBD2. The trim removed 5 bases at V and 6 bases at J, leaving 12 bases unmatched. CDR1 and CDR2 (germline): SNHLY, FYNNEI. The CDR3 runs 16 residues. The CDR3 sequence is CASSQIAGAPTDTQYF. The CDR3 DNA reads TGTGCCAGCAGTCAGATAGCGGGAGCCCCGACTGATACGCAGTATTTT.

The chain links TRBV5-1 to TRBJ2-3, with 12 bases fitting TRBD2. V shed 7 bases, J shed 2 bases, and the junction held 8 bases outside the gene matches. Germline V gives CDR1 SGHRS, CDR2 YFSETQ. The CDR3 is 16 amino acids. Here the CDR3 DNA reads TGCGCCAGCTCTAGCGGGAGGGGAACCAACACAGATACGCAGTATTTT. Its translation: CASSSGRGTNTDTQYF.

V usage is TRBV6-6 and J usage is TRBJ2-7, with a possible D match to TRBD2 (6 bases). CDR1 MNHNY and CDR2 SVGAGI come from the germline V gene (reference sequence). This CDR3 spans 15 amino acids. Trimming left V 5 bases short and J 0 bases short, with 14 bases between. The CDR3: CASSGIAAISYEQYV. For the CDR3, the DNA is TGTGCCAGCAGTGGAATAGCGGCCATCTCCTACGAGCAGTACGTC.

The genes are TRBV18 and TRBJ2-1; 14 positions match TRBD2. The CDR3 runs 15 residues. Germline lookup yields CDR1 KGHSH and CDR2 LQKENI. J lost 7 bases, V lost 2 bases, and 1 base had no gene match. In nucleotides, the CDR3 is TGTGCCAGCTCACCAGGGACTAGCGGGAGAAATGAGCAGTTCTTC. This sequence encodes CASSPGTSGRNEQFF.

The genes are TRBV5-4 and TRBJ1-2; D gene uncertain. Trimming took off 4 bases at V and 1 base at J, with 11 bases between the two ends. CDR1 SGHNT and CDR2 YYREEE come from the germline V gene (reference sequence). CDR3 length: 14 residues. The CDR3 coding sequence is TGTGCCAGCAGCCTCGCGGGAAGTAACTATGGCTACACCTTC. It is translated as CASSLAGSNYGYTF. Full variable domain (missing parts from reference TRBV5-4 and TRBJ1-2): ETGVTQSPTHLIKTRGQQVTLRCSSQSGHNTVSWYQQALGQGPQFIFQYYREEENGRGNFPPRFSGLQFPNYSSELNVNALELDDSALYLCASSLAGSNYGYTFGSGTRLTVV.

The V gene is TRBV4-3, the J gene TRBJ1-2; TRBD1 is a possible D gene (6 bases). V was trimmed by 3 bases and J by 2 bases, leaving 13 bases between them. CDR1 is LGHNA, CDR2 YSLEER, per germline. The CDR3 loop spans 15 amino acids. The CDR3 sequence: CASSHRRGTNYGYTF. CDR3 DNA: TGCGCCAGCAGCCATCGTCGTGGGACAAACTATGGCTACACCTTC.

The rearrangement links TRBV4-3 to TRBJ1-2; 7 bases agree with TRBD1. This CDR3 is built from 15 residues. Looked up from germline, CDR1 is LGHNA and CDR2 is YSLEER. V gave up 4 bases and J gave up 6 bases; unmatched junction bases: 11. The CDR3 DNA reads TGCGCCAGCAGCCGGATAAAACAGGGGAGCGATGGCTACACCTTC. Translation gives CASSRIKQGSDGYTF.

V usage is TRBV7-3 and J usage is TRBJ2-3; maybe TRBD1 (5 bases). V was clipped by 1 base and J by 8 bases, with 16 bases between them. This CDR3 comprises 15 residues. Germline CDR1 is SGHTA and CDR2 is FQGTGA. The CDR3 sequence is CASSLMGRDQGTQYF. CDR3 sequence (DNA): TGTGCCAGCAGCTTAATGGGGCGAGATCAAGGTACGCAGTATTTT.

Written as DNA, the CDR3 is TGCGCCAGCAGCCAACGGGGGGGCAAAAACATTCAGTACTTC. Translated, it gives CASSQRGGKNIQYF. The chain uses TRBV4-3 and TRBJ2-4, with 8 bases identical to TRBD2. V trimming: 2 bases; J trimming: 3 bases; junction bases outside the gene matches: 0. The germline gives CDR1 LGHNA, CDR2 YSLEER. The CDR3 length is 14 residues.